The rows below give T cell receptor beta chains drawn from one sample of a study of beta chain features in type 1 diabetes. Data came from immunoSEQ multiplex PCR; TCRdb stores just in-frame clones and leaves some out. The sample lists more than 300,000 clones; roughly an eighth were seen once. The sequenced material came from naive CD4+ T cells from blood. The receptors stem from a woman in her late teens or twenties with type 1 diabetes. CDR3s include the opening cysteine and the closing phenylalanine or tryptophan. The order of the fields is D gene, J gene, V gene, CDR3 protein. D genes are given only for firm matches.

d_gene: TRBD1
j_gene: TRBJ1-2
v_gene: TRBV7-2
CDR3aa: CASSYRGQGVSGYTF

d_gene: NA
j_gene: TRBJ2-1
v_gene: TRBV5-4
CDR3aa: CASSLTPGTAFF

d_gene: TRBD2
j_gene: TRBJ2-7
v_gene: TRBV29-1
CDR3aa: CSVAGGATTREQYF

d_gene: NA
j_gene: TRBJ2-2
v_gene: TRBV25-1
CDR3aa: CASTRGGLTGELFF

d_gene: NA
j_gene: TRBJ1-2
v_gene: TRBV9
CDR3aa: CASSPSAGDGYTF

d_gene: NA
j_gene: TRBJ2-1
v_gene: TRBV5-4
CDR3aa: CASSLGTGYNEQFF

d_gene: NA
j_gene: TRBJ2-7
v_gene: TRBV13
CDR3aa: CASSYTVRRSYEQYF

d_gene: TRBD2
j_gene: TRBJ2-1
v_gene: TRBV11-1
CDR3aa: CASSHATSGGGSDEQFF

d_gene: NA
j_gene: TRBJ2-3
v_gene: TRBV18
CDR3aa: CASSPLQDTDTQYF

d_gene: TRBD1
j_gene: TRBJ2-7
v_gene: TRBV4-1
CDR3aa: CASSQVGRDRGGYEQYF

d_gene: NA
j_gene: TRBJ2-3
v_gene: TRBV7-2
CDR3aa: CASSLAPSDTQYF

d_gene: NA
j_gene: TRBJ1-1
v_gene: TRBV29-1
CDR3aa: CSVSRQEMNTEAFF

d_gene: TRBD1
j_gene: TRBJ1-2
v_gene: TRBV18
CDR3aa: CASSPPGTGNGGYTF

d_gene: NA
j_gene: TRBJ2-7
v_gene: TRBV27
CDR3aa: CASSAPGLVSYEQYF

d_gene: NA
j_gene: TRBJ1-1
v_gene: TRBV10-3
CDR3aa: CAISETSGNTEAFF

d_gene: NA
j_gene: TRBJ1-2
v_gene: TRBV6-5
CDR3aa: CASSPTRDISGYTF

d_gene: TRBD1
j_gene: TRBJ1-2
v_gene: TRBV5-4
CDR3aa: CASSLAGTGDYGYTF

d_gene: TRBD1
j_gene: TRBJ1-1
v_gene: TRBV6-6
CDR3aa: CASSSGSPGGEAFF

d_gene: NA
j_gene: TRBJ2-1
v_gene: TRBV14
CDR3aa: CASASFGQVKNEQFF

d_gene: NA
j_gene: TRBJ2-4
v_gene: TRBV7-2
CDR3aa: CASSPSSGNIQYF

d_gene: TRBD1
j_gene: TRBJ2-5
v_gene: TRBV7-2
CDR3aa: CASSLGAGGQETQYF

d_gene: NA
j_gene: TRBJ2-1
v_gene: TRBV4-1
CDR3aa: CASSQDRLEPYNEQFF

d_gene: NA
j_gene: TRBJ2-5
v_gene: TRBV29-1
CDR3aa: CSVEEFNGVETQYF

d_gene: TRBD2
j_gene: TRBJ2-1
v_gene: TRBV7-6
CDR3aa: CASSTSGSSYNEQFF

d_gene: NA
j_gene: TRBJ1-1
v_gene: TRBV6-6
CDR3aa: CAGGESTEAFF

d_gene: NA
j_gene: TRBJ2-7
v_gene: TRBV19
CDR3aa: CASSSAGLSSYEQYF

d_gene: NA
j_gene: TRBJ2-5
v_gene: TRBV28
CDR3aa: CASSLISSVQYF

d_gene: NA
j_gene: TRBJ2-7
v_gene: TRBV7-2
CDR3aa: CASSLNRYEQYF

d_gene: TRBD2
j_gene: TRBJ2-7
v_gene: TRBV10-3
CDR3aa: CAIGSRGREGLAEQYF

d_gene: NA
j_gene: TRBJ2-5
v_gene: TRBV5-6
CDR3aa: CASSPDYQETQYF

d_gene: NA
j_gene: TRBJ1-2
v_gene: TRBV2
CDR3aa: CASSETGVYGYTF

d_gene: NA
j_gene: TRBJ2-7
v_gene: TRBV7-3
CDR3aa: CASSPGQGYEQYF

d_gene: NA
j_gene: TRBJ2-7
v_gene: TRBV5-1
CDR3aa: CASSPTGSTYEQYF

d_gene: TRBD2
j_gene: TRBJ2-7
v_gene: TRBV25-1
CDR3aa: CASSGGGQEQYF

d_gene: NA
j_gene: TRBJ2-7
v_gene: TRBV11-2
CDR3aa: CASSFVPGSTYEQYF

d_gene: NA
j_gene: TRBJ2-7
v_gene: TRBV7-2
CDR3aa: CASGAVSSYEQYF

d_gene: TRBD2
j_gene: TRBJ2-7
v_gene: TRBV4-3
CDR3aa: CASSQSGGGLDEQYF

d_gene: TRBD2
j_gene: TRBJ2-7
v_gene: TRBV7-2
CDR3aa: CASSSGGTSYEQYF

d_gene: NA
j_gene: TRBJ2-3
v_gene: TRBV6-5
CDR3aa: CASGEGDRDTQYF

d_gene: TRBD2
j_gene: TRBJ2-1
v_gene: TRBV5-4
CDR3aa: CASSLFLAGVNEQFF

d_gene: TRBD1
j_gene: TRBJ2-7
v_gene: TRBV11-3
CDR3aa: CASSWDRVRDEQYF

d_gene: TRBD1
j_gene: TRBJ1-1
v_gene: TRBV11-1
CDR3aa: CASSSQGAGTEAFF

d_gene: TRBD1
j_gene: TRBJ2-1
v_gene: TRBV18
CDR3aa: CASSAGTGAFLNEQFF

d_gene: NA
j_gene: TRBJ2-5
v_gene: TRBV2
CDR3aa: CACRAGLKETQYF

d_gene: TRBD1
j_gene: TRBJ2-7
v_gene: TRBV6-6
CDR3aa: CASSYTDRGGYEQYF

d_gene: TRBD2
j_gene: TRBJ2-5
v_gene: TRBV28
CDR3aa: CASSSLGTSGKTGQETQYF

d_gene: TRBD1
j_gene: TRBJ1-1
v_gene: TRBV7-3
CDR3aa: CASSLGQGAEAFF

d_gene: NA
j_gene: TRBJ2-5
v_gene: TRBV4-3
CDR3aa: CASSQDIAGTLGETQYF

d_gene: TRBD2
j_gene: TRBJ2-3
v_gene: TRBV30
CDR3aa: CAWSSPAGLSDTQYF

d_gene: NA
j_gene: TRBJ2-5
v_gene: TRBV30
CDR3aa: CAWSGKPGETQYF

d_gene: TRBD2
j_gene: TRBJ2-7
v_gene: TRBV7-2
CDR3aa: CASSHRGGGYEQYF

d_gene: TRBD1
j_gene: TRBJ2-1
v_gene: TRBV19
CDR3aa: CASSIPGQGHNEQFF

d_gene: NA
j_gene: TRBJ1-2
v_gene: TRBV14
CDR3aa: CASSEELRGSYGYTF

d_gene: NA
j_gene: TRBJ1-1
v_gene: TRBV18
CDR3aa: CASSQELNTEAFF

d_gene: NA
j_gene: TRBJ1-2
v_gene: TRBV20-1
CDR3aa: CSARTDGYTF

d_gene: NA
j_gene: TRBJ1-2
v_gene: TRBV11-2
CDR3aa: CASSLAANYGYTF